This passage covers 11 T cell receptor beta chains from one sample sequenced in a study of monozygotic twins with cystic fibrosis. TCRdb's copy holds only in-frame clones and misses some; the assay was immunoSEQ multiplex PCR. The sample records about 14,000 clones, about 85% being singletons. Specimen: blood. These receptors came from a boy between 10 and 17 years old with cystic fibrosis.

The V call is TRBV6-1, the J call TRBJ1-4; possibly TRBD1 for D (5 bases). From germline, CDR1 is MNHNS and CDR2 SASEGT. The V gene lost 1 base and the J gene lost 8 bases, with 11 bases spanning the gap. This CDR3 is built from 14 residues. As DNA, the CDR3 is TGTGCCAGCAGTGAAGAGGGACGGTGGGAAAAACTGTTTTTT. It translates to CASSEEGRWEKLFF.

The rearrangement joins TRBV30 to TRBJ1-1; D is uncertain. This CDR3 is 13 amino acids long. The V and J ends lost 0 bases and 1 base respectively, with 6 bases between them. The germline gives CDR1 GTSNPN, CDR2 SVGIG (reference sequence). The CDR3 bases are TGTGCCTGGAGTGTACGGGGGAACACTGAAGCTTTCTTT. Protein product: CAWSVRGNTEAFF.

This CDR3 is CASRDRENTGELFF. CDR3 DNA sequence: TGTGCCAGCAGGGACAGGGAGAACACCGGGGAGCTGTTTTTT. The V and J genes are TRBV2 and TRBJ2-2; 8 bases agree with TRBD1. The CDR3 contains 14 residues. CDR1 and CDR2 (germline): SNHLY, FYNNEI. J was trimmed by 1 base and V by 6 bases; bases with no gene match: 1.

This chain joins TRBV2 and TRBJ2-3; TRBD2 is a possible D gene (5 bases). The CDR3 has 14 amino acids. Trimming took 0 bases from V and 2 from J, leaving 6 bases between them. From germline, CDR1 is SNHLY and CDR2 FYNNEI. The CDR3: CASSEAGDTDTQYF. In nucleotides, the CDR3 is TGTGCCAGCAGTGAAGCCGGGGACACAGATACGCAGTATTTT.

The count of this clone is one. In DNA form, the CDR3 reads TGTGCCAGCAGCCAAGTACCGGGTGAAAAACTGTTTTTT. Protein product: CASSQVPGEKLFF. The chain carries TRBV4-2 and TRBJ1-4; no clear D. CDR1 is LGHNA, CDR2 YNFKEQ, per germline. The CDR3 has 13 residues. V lost 1 base, J lost 7 bases, and 7 bases lay in between.

The V and J genes are TRBV5-1 and TRBJ1-1; maybe TRBD1 (5 bases). The CDR3 covers 14 residues. Between the trimmed V and J ends, which lost 5 bases and 0 bases, there was a span of 11 bases. Germline V lookup: CDR1 SGHRS, CDR2 YFSETQ. CDR3 amino acids: CASSQDTMNTEAFF. The DNA for the CDR3 is TGCGCCAGCAGTCAGGACACTATGAACACTGAAGCTTTCTTT. Together with reference TRBV5-1 and TRBJ1-1, the CDR3 gives the full variable domain: KAGVTQTPRYLIKTRGQQVTLSCSPISGHRSVSWYQQTPGQGLQFLFEYFSETQRNKGNFPGRFSGRQFSNSRSEMNVSTLELGDSALYLCASSQDTMNTEAFFGQGTRLTVV.

This clone has just one count. The rearrangement links TRBV15 to TRBJ1-5; D gene ambiguous. Germline V gives CDR1 LNHNV, CDR2 YYDKDF (reference sequence). This CDR3 comprises 15 residues. Trimming cost V 1 base and J 0 bases, with 7 bases left between them. The CDR3 loop is CATSRVGYSNQPQHF. The CDR3 DNA is TGTGCCACCAGCAGAGTAGGGTATAGCAATCAGCCCCAGCATTTT.

This chain joins TRBV28 and TRBJ1-2; 9 bases fit TRBD1. The V gene end was trimmed by 3 bases and the J gene end by 2 bases; junction bases not matched to a gene: 4. This CDR3 has 15 amino acids. The germline V gene encodes CDR1 MDHEN and CDR2 SYDVKM. The DNA of the CDR3 is TGTGCCAGCAGTTTCGGGGGACAGGGAAACTATGGCTACACCTTC. Its translation: CASSFGGQGNYGYTF.

This clone was observed once. The genes are TRBV28 and TRBJ1-2, with D perhaps matching TRBD1 (6 bases). The CDR3 is made up of 18 amino acids. Germline CDR1 reads MDHEN; CDR2 reads SYDVKM. V was clipped by 3 bases and J by 3 bases, with 23 bases between them. CDR3 region: CASSLRAIIKGGHYGYTF. As DNA, the CDR3 is TGTGCCAGCAGTTTGAGGGCAATCATAAAGGGGGGTCACTATGGCTACACCTTC.

V is TRBV18 and J is TRBJ1-4; no clear D gene. CDR3 size: 16 residues. Germline CDR1 is KGHSH and CDR2 is LQKENI. V dropped 0 bases and J dropped 7 bases, with 15 bases sitting between them. CDR3 amino acids: CASSPPGLGALEKLFF. DNA of the CDR3: TGTGCCAGCTCACCACCAGGGTTGGGTGCGCTTGAAAAACTGTTTTTT.

This clone was seen just once. The V gene is TRBV29-1, the J gene TRBJ2-5, with TRBD2 matching over 11 bases. Unmatched junction bases numbered 6, after V lost 6 bases and J lost 3 bases. Germline V lookup: CDR1 SQVTM, CDR2 ANQGSEA. This CDR3 has 14 residues. The CDR3 sequence is CSVRPSGGKETQYF. CDR3 sequence (DNA): TGCAGCGTCCGCCCTAGCGGGGGGAAAGAGACCCAGTACTTC.